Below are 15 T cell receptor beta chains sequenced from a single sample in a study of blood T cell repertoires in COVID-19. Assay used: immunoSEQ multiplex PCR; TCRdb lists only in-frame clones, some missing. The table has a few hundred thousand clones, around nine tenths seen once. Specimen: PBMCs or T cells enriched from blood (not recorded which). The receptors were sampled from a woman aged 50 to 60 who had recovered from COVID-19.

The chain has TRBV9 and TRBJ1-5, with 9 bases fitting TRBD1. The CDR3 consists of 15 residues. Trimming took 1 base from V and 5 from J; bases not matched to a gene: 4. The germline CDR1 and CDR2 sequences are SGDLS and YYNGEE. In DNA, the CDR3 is TGTGCCAGCAGCGTATCTACAGGGGGCTATCAGCCCCAGCATTTT. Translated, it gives CASSVSTGGYQPQHF.

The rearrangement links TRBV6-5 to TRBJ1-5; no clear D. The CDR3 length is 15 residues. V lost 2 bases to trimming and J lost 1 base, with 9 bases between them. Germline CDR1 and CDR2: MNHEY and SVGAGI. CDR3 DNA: TGTGCCAGCAGTTACAGCCTCTTAAGCAATCAGCCCCAGCATTTT. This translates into CASSYSLLSNQPQHF.

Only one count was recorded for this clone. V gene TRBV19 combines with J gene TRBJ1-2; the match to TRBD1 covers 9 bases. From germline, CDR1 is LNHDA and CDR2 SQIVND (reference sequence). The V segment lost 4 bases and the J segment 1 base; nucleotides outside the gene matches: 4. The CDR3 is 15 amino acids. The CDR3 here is CASSTRDRDNYGYTF. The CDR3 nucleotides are TGTGCCAGTAGTACACGGGACAGGGATAACTATGGCTACACCTTC.

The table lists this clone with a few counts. The CDR3 DNA reads TGTGCCACCACCCCCGGGAGGGACGGCAATCAGCCCCAGCATTTT. It is translated as CATTPGRDGNQPQHF. This chain connects TRBV6-5 to TRBJ1-5; possibly TRBD1 for D (5 bases). Germline V CDR1 and CDR2: MNHEY, SVGAGI. The ends were cut back, 10 bases at V and 2 bases at J, with 18 bases in the middle. The CDR3 loop spans 15 amino acids.

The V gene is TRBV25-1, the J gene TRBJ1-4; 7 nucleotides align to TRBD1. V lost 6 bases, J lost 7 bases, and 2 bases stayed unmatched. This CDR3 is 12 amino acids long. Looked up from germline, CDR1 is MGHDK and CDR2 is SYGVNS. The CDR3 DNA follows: TGTGCCAGCAGCAGGGGGAGTGAAAAACTGTTTTTT. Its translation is CASSRGSEKLFF.

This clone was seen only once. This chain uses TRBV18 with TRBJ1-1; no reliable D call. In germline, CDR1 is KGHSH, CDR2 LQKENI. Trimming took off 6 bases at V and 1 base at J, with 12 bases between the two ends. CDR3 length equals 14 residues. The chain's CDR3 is CASSRGTSNTEAFF. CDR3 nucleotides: TGTGCCAGCTCCCGGGGAACCTCGAACACTGAAGCTTTCTTT.

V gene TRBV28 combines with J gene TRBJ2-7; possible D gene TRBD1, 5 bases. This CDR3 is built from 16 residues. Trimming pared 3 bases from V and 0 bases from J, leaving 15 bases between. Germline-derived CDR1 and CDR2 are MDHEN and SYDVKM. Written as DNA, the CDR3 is TGTGCCAGCAGTTTTTTGAGGACACTGAGCTCCTACGAGCAGTACTTC. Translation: CASSFLRTLSSYEQYF.

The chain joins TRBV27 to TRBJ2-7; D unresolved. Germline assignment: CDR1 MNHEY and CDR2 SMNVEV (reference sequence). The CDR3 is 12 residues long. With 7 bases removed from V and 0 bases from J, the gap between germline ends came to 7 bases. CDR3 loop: CASKSSSYEQYF. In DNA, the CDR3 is TGTGCCAGCAAGTCGAGCTCCTACGAGCAGTACTTC.

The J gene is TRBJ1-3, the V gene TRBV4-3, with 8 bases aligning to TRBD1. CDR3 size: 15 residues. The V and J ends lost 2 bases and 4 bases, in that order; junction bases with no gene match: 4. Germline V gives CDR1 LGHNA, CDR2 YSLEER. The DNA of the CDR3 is TGCGCCAGCAGCCAAACAGGGGGTTGGGGAAACACCATATATTTT. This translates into CASSQTGGWGNTIYF.

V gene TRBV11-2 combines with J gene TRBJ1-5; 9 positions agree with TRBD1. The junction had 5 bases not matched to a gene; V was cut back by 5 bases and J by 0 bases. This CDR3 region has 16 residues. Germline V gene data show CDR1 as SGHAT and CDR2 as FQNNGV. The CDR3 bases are TGTGCCAGCAGCCCTCGGACAGGGGTTAGCAATCAGCCCCAGCATTTT. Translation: CASSPRTGVSNQPQHF. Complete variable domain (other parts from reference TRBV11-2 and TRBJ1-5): EAGVAQSPRYKIIEKRQSVAFWCNPISGHATLYWYQQILGQGPKLLIQFQNNGVVDDSQLPKDRFSAERLKGVDSTLKIQPAKLEDSAVYLCASSPRTGVSNQPQHFGDGTRLSIL.

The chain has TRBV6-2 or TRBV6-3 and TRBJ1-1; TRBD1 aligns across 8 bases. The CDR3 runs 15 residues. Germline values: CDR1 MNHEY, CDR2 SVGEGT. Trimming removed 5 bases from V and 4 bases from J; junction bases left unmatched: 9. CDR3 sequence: CASSDPVDRVTEAFF. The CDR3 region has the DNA TGTGCCAGCAGTGACCCCGTGGACAGGGTCACTGAAGCTTTCTTT.

The CDR3 is CASSPRSGGLQPQHF. Here the CDR3 DNA reads TGTGCCAGCAGTCCCCGGTCCGGGGGTTTACAGCCCCAGCATTTT. This rearrangement joins TRBV6-5 to TRBJ1-5; possibly TRBD1 for D (5 bases). The CDR3 length is 15 residues. The germline gives CDR1 MNHEY, CDR2 SVGAGI. Trimming removed 5 bases at V and 7 bases at J, with 18 bases between.

CDR3: CATSAGDWDNEQFF. The CDR3, as DNA: TGTGCCACCAGTGCGGGAGATTGGGACAATGAGCAGTTCTTC. This chain links TRBV24-1 with TRBJ2-1; D might be TRBD2 (6 bases). Deletions cut 5 bases from V and 5 bases from J, with 12 bases between. Germline CDR1 reads KGHDR; CDR2 reads SFDVKD. This CDR3 comprises 14 residues.

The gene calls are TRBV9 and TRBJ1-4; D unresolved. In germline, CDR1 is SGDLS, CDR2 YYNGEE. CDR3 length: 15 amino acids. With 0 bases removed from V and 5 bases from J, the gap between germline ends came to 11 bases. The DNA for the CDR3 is TGTGCCAGCAGCGTAGGTGGCAGCGGAAATGAAAAACTGTTTTTT. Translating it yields CASSVGGSGNEKLFF.

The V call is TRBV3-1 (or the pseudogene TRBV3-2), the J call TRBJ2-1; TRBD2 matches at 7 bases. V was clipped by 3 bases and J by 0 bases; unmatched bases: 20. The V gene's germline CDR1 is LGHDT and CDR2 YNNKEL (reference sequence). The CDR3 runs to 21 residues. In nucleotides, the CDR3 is TGTGCCAGCAGCCAGTACCAGCCCGGGGGGAGGGGAACCAGCTCCTACAATGAGCAGTTCTTC. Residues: CASSQYQPGGRGTSSYNEQFF.